The clone carrying this TCR beta chain came up many times. Its target is unknown. CDR1 and CDR2 from the germline V gene are DFQATT and SNEGSKA (reference sequence). Trimming cost V 7 bases and J 4 bases, with 11 bases left between them. There are 12 residues in the CDR3. MiXCR was run by TCRdb on the RACE reads, yielding one entry per CDR3 protein. The sample shows some 340,000 distinct CDR3 sequences, approximately 6.9% of them seen only once. These data belong to a study of human T cells and chemical hapten exposure. The overall study: Diphenylcyclopropenone, dosed weekly to the scalp, was given to patients throughout the roughly 25-week study. Cases of alopecia areata, totalis or universalis occurred in a predominantly female patient group.

Noted time point: patch test 1, 2 weeks after DPC sensitization. Described treatment: therapeutic diphenylcyclopropenone sensitization with weekly scalp DPC. Study conclusions and caveats: DPC sensitization produced no change in TCRs with frequency above 1 in 1000.

The clonotype comes from a woman between 18 and 29 years old with alopecia areata. Some clones in this sample may be carry-over from other donors' samples. The genes are TRBV20-1 and TRBJ1-5; D is ambiguous. The source material was whole blood, sampled in connection with sensitization to the hapten diphenylcyclopropenone (DPC). The CDR3 loop reads CSVDGPNQPQHF. DNA of the CDR3: TGCAGTGTCGACGGGCCGAATCAGCCCCAGCATTTT.